One and the same sample provided the 9 T cell receptor beta chains below, sequenced in a study of cytomegalovirus exposure and HLA in healthy donors. The PCR ran on 60 Vbeta and 13 Jbeta primers. Produced via immunoSEQ multiplex PCR; TCRdb's table is partial and in-frame only. Counted here are 100,000 or so clones, 69% occurring once; the ten biggest clones make up roughly 3.2%. Sequenced material: PBMCs. The receptors derive from a man under 40 in good health and CMV-seronegative.

The V gene is TRBV6-5, the J gene TRBJ1-1, with D perhaps TRBD1 (6 bases). Trimming removed 0 bases at V and 0 bases at J, with 8 bases between. Germline V gene sequence: CDR1 MNHEY, CDR2 SVGAGI. This CDR3 region has 15 residues. CDR3 sequence: CASSYSGQMNTEAFF. Here the CDR3 DNA reads TGTGCCAGCAGTTACTCCGGACAGATGAACACTGAAGCTTTCTTT.

This chain connects TRBV9 to TRBJ1-1, with D perhaps matching TRBD1 (5 bases). This CDR3 region has 14 residues. V was pared by 4 bases and J by 7 bases, with 17 bases between. Germline V gene data show CDR1 as SGDLS and CDR2 as YYNGEE. The DNA for the CDR3 is TGTGCCAGCAGCCCCGGGAAGGGGCGGGGTGAAGCTTTCTTT. It codes for CASSPGKGRGEAFF.

The chain employs TRBV30 and TRBJ2-5; D possibly corresponds to TRBD2 (5 bases). The germline V and J ends were trimmed by 4 bases and 1 base, with 10 bases remaining between them. Per germline, CDR1 GTSNPN and CDR2 SVGIG (reference sequence). The CDR3 runs to 13 residues. CDR3 loop: CAWNLRVQETQYF. In nucleotides, the CDR3 is TGTGCCTGGAATTTGCGGGTCCAAGAGACCCAGTACTTC.

The chain recombines TRBV5-1 with TRBJ1-6, with 8 bases fitting TRBD1. V lost 4 bases to trimming and J lost 8 bases; unmatched junction nucleotides: 8. This CDR3 contains 15 residues. Per the germline V gene, CDR1 is SGHRS and CDR2 is YFSETQ. CDR3 sequence reads: CASSKGQGLDSPLHF. CDR3 in DNA: TGCGCCAGCAGCAAAGGACAGGGATTGGATTCACCCCTCCACTTT.

The V gene is TRBV30, the J gene TRBJ2-5; tentative D call: TRBD2 (6 bases). The CDR3 totals 15 residues. Germline CDR1 and CDR2: GTSNPN and SVGIG (reference sequence). V lost 0 bases to trimming and J lost 7 bases, with 18 bases between them. CDR3 protein: CAWSVAGSGQWTQYF. The CDR3 bases are TGTGCCTGGAGTGTAGCGGGTTCCGGGCAATGGACCCAGTACTTC.

This clone has more than one count but fewer than ten. The J gene is TRBJ1-5, the V gene TRBV12-5, with D uncertain. The CDR3 length is 12 residues. CDR1 is LGHNT and CDR2 is FRNRAP in the germline V gene. V was trimmed by 5 bases and J by 7 bases, leaving 9 bases between them. The CDR3, as DNA: TGTGCTAGTGGTAGAGGAGTACAGCCCCAGCATTTT. It yields the protein CASGRGVQPQHF.

The V and J genes are TRBV6-1 and TRBJ2-2, with a weak D call TRBD2 (7 bases). The germline gives CDR1 MNHNS, CDR2 SASEGT. The CDR3 is made up of 17 amino acids. Deletions cut 2 bases from V and 4 bases from J, with 17 bases between. In DNA, the CDR3 is TGTGCCAGCAGTGAAAGTGGGGGCGGGAGTGGCACCGGGGAGCTGTTTTTT. Protein sequence: CASSESGGGSGTGELFF.

V is TRBV7-2 and J is TRBJ2-3; TRBD1 might be the D (6 bases). Trimming took 1 base from V and 8 from J, leaving 13 bases between them. Germline V gene lookup returns CDR1 SGHTA and CDR2 FQGNSA. This CDR3 contains 14 residues. The CDR3 region is CASSLVGEGGTQYF. Here the CDR3 DNA reads TGTGCCAGCAGCTTAGTAGGGGAAGGGGGTACGCAGTATTTT.

This clone has more than one count but fewer than ten. A read error may produce the germline difference seen at one junction end. The CDR3 nucleotides are TGTGCCAGCAGCCGGACAGGGGCTGGGGCCAACGGCCTGACTTTC. Its translation is CASSRTGAGANGLTF. This sequence joins TRBV7-2 and TRBJ2-6; 9 positions agree with TRBD1. This CDR3 has 15 amino acids. Germline CDR1 and CDR2: SGHTA and FQGNSA.